Following are 23 T cell receptor beta chains from one sample sequenced in a study of Ad26.COV2.S vaccination and SARS-CoV-2 variants. TCRdb's copy holds only in-frame clones and misses some; the assay was immunoSEQ multiplex PCR. This table holds about half a million clones, 80% to 90% found once. Treatment defined: some 20 received Ad26.COV2.S at low or high dose, single or two shots; 5 received placebo; per-sample allocation not given. On day 63 after the first injection, vaccine and placebo recipients gave samples. Sample: peripheral blood, taken in a trial of Ad26.COV2.S vaccine versus placebo. The receptors here all came from a person aged 18-65 years who received the Ad26.COV2.S COVID-19 vaccine or a placebo.

This sequence joins TRBV18 and TRBJ2-7; TRBD1 matches at 7 bases. The length of the CDR3 is 15 residues. V lost 3 bases to trimming and J lost 5 bases; unmatched junction nucleotides: 10. From germline, CDR1 is KGHSH and CDR2 LQKENI. The CDR3 spells CASSPDIKGGHEQYF. CDR3 DNA: TGTGCCAGCTCACCCGATATAAAAGGGGGCCACGAGCAGTACTTC. Full variable domain (missing parts from reference TRBV18 and TRBJ2-7): NAGVMQNPRHLVRRRGQEARLRCSPMKGHSHVYWYRQLPEEGLKFMVYLQKENIIDESGMPKERFSAEFPKEGPSILRIQQVVRGDSAAYFCASSPDIKGGHEQYFGPGTRLTVT.

V is TRBV27 and J is TRBJ2-1; weak D call: TRBD1 (5 bases). The length of the CDR3 is 18 residues. Trimming cost V 0 bases and J 5 bases, with 20 bases left between them. Germline V lookup: CDR1 MNHEY, CDR2 SMNVEV (reference sequence). CDR3 region: CASSLSSFGAQINNEQFF. CDR3 DNA sequence: TGTGCCAGCAGTTTATCTTCGTTTGGGGCCCAGATAAACAATGAGCAGTTCTTC.

This chain connects TRBV18 to TRBJ2-7, with 9 bases that match TRBD1. Unmatched junction bases numbered 17, after V lost 6 bases and J lost 2 bases. Looked up from germline, CDR1 is KGHSH and CDR2 is LQKENI. CDR3 length equals 18 residues. CDR3 coding DNA: TGTGCCAGCTCCCCCACCAGGGCGGGACAGGGACTACCCTACGAGCAGTACTTC. Protein sequence: CASSPTRAGQGLPYEQYF.

V gene TRBV6-1 combines with J gene TRBJ1-1; a possible D gene is TRBD1 (5 bases). Trimming cost V 1 base and J 1 base, with 10 bases left between them. The CDR3 runs 15 residues. CDR1 is MNHNS, CDR2 SASEGT, per germline. CDR3 protein: CASSEGGGANTEAFF. The CDR3 nucleotides are TGTGCCAGCAGTGAAGGAGGAGGGGCGAACACTGAAGCTTTCTTT.

This clone was seen more than once but under ten times. The CDR3 sequence: CASSQETLSGLAKEQYF. The CDR3 coding sequence is TGCGCCAGCAGCCAAGAAACCCTCTCGGGGTTGGCGAAGGAGCAGTACTTC. The chain joins TRBV4-1 to TRBJ2-7, with D possibly being TRBD2 (5 bases). CDR1 and CDR2 from the germline V gene are MGHRA and YSYEKL. V lost 0 bases and J lost 7, with 22 bases in between. The CDR3 consists of 17 residues.

The genes are TRBV30 and TRBJ1-2; 8 nucleotides align to TRBD1. This CDR3 contains 14 residues. The trim removed 6 bases at V and 2 bases at J, leaving 8 bases unmatched. CDR1 GTSNPN and CDR2 SVGIG come from the germline V gene (reference sequence). The CDR3 DNA sequence: TGTGCCTGCCACAGGGGGTCCGTGAACTATGGCTACACCTTC. It codes for CACHRGSVNYGYTF.

The gene calls are TRBV11-1 and TRBJ2-1, with TRBD1 matching over 8 bases. The germline V gene has CDR1 SGHAT and CDR2 FQDESV (reference sequence). CDR3 length: 14 residues. Germline trimming cut 3 bases from V and 7 bases from J; bases unmatched to any gene: 5. CDR3 region: CASSFRGLLNEQFF. In DNA form, the CDR3 reads TGTGCCAGCAGCTTCAGGGGGCTGTTGAATGAGCAGTTCTTC.

Only one count was recorded for this clone. The junction and the germline gene differ at one end; a read error may be behind it. V usage is TRBV7-7 and J usage is TRBJ2-2; TRBD1 matches 9 bases. Per germline, CDR1 SSHAT and CDR2 FNYEAQ (reference sequence). CDR3 length: 16 residues. CDR3 sequence (DNA): TGTGCTAGCAGCCTACAACCGGGACAGGGTGCCGGGGAGCTGTTTTTT. Translated: CASSLQPGQGAGELFF. The complete variable domain, with remaining parts taken from reference TRBV7-7 and TRBJ2-2, reads GAGVSQSPRYKVTKRGQDVTLRCDPISSHATLYWYQQALGQGPEFLTYFNYEAQPDKSGLPSDRFSAERPEGSISTLTIQRTEQRDSAMYRCASSLQPGQGAGELFFGEGSRLTVL.

The chain has TRBV6-5 and TRBJ2-7; 7 nucleotides align to TRBD2. Per germline, CDR1 MNHEY and CDR2 SVGAGI. The CDR3 sequence is 15 residues long. With 0 bases clipped from V and 6 bases from J, the junction kept 8 bases outside the gene matches. The CDR3 region is CASSYSAAGSREQYF. CDR3 DNA: TGTGCCAGCAGTTACTCGGCAGCGGGATCGCGCGAGCAGTACTTC.

In regard to this clone: The sample holds other DNA sequences that translate to the same CDR3. The rearrangement uses TRBV9 and TRBJ2-7; 7 bases align to TRBD2. V trimming: 2 bases; J trimming: 0 bases; junction bases outside the gene matches: 2. The CDR3 spans 14 residues. The germline CDR1 and CDR2 sequences are SGDLS and YYNGEE. DNA for the CDR3: TGTGCCAGCAGCGTTGGGGGGGACTCCTACGAGCAGTACTTC. Its protein product is CASSVGGDSYEQYF.

The rearrangement links TRBV5-1 to TRBJ2-5, with D tentatively TRBD2 (5 bases). The germline V gene encodes CDR1 SGHRS and CDR2 YFSETQ. V lost 4 bases, J lost 2 bases, and 18 bases lay in between. This CDR3 comprises 16 residues. CDR3 DNA sequence: TGCGCCAGCAGCGGGCCATGGGCGGACTTACAAGAGACCCAGTACTTC. It encodes CASSGPWADLQETQYF.

This sequence joins TRBV25-1 and TRBJ1-3, with D uncertain. Germline CDR1 and CDR2: MGHDK and SYGVNS. This CDR3 is built from 15 residues. Trimming left V 4 bases short and J 0 bases short, with 10 bases between. The CDR3 DNA reads TGTGCCAGCAGTGTGGACGGAGTCTCTGGAAACACCATATATTTT. It codes for CASSVDGVSGNTIYF.

The rearrangement links TRBV23-1 to TRBJ1-4; the D is unclear. TRBV23-1 belongs to the ORF category, with a function that is uncertain. V lost 2 bases to trimming and J lost 0 bases, with 13 bases between them. The CDR3 loop spans 17 amino acids. The CDR3 reads CASSQAPTQATNEKLFF. CDR3 nucleotides: TGCGCCAGCAGTCAAGCCCCGACCCAAGCAACTAATGAAAAACTGTTTTTT.

The V gene is TRBV7-6, the J gene TRBJ1-2; TRBD1 is a possible D gene (5 bases). The germline V gene has CDR1 SGHVS and CDR2 FNYEAQ. The CDR3 has 13 residues. V was pared by 2 bases and J by 7 bases, with 11 bases between. CDR3 amino acids: CASSLLQGAGYTF. In nucleotides, the CDR3 is TGTGCCAGCAGCTTATTGCAGGGTGCTGGCTACACCTTC. The variable domain in full, with the rest retrieved from reference TRBV7-6 and TRBJ1-2, is GAGVSQSPRYKVTKRGQDVALRCDPISGHVSLYWYRQALGQGPEFLTYFNYEAQQDKSGLPNDRFSAERPEGSISTLTIQRTEQRDSAMYRCASSLLQGAGYTFGSGTRLTVV.

The CDR3 DNA follows: TGTGCCAGCAGTCCCGGGTTCACCGGGGAGCTGTTTTTT. Translated, it gives CASSPGFTGELFF. The gene calls are TRBV7-3 and TRBJ2-2; unclear D gene. The CDR3 is 13 amino acids. The ends were cut back, 6 bases at V and 4 bases at J, with 9 bases in the middle. Germline CDR1 SGHTA, CDR2 FQGTGA.

The chain joins TRBV12-3 or TRBV12-4 to TRBJ2-3; 7 bases line up with TRBD2. The CDR3 has 12 residues. With 6 bases clipped from V and 6 bases from J, the junction kept 3 bases outside the gene matches. DNA for the CDR3: TGTGCCAGCAGCCACGGGGGGGATACGCAGTATTTT. It translates to CASSHGGDTQYF.

The chain carries TRBV4-2 and TRBJ1-4; perhaps TRBD1 as D (5 bases). The germline V gene has CDR1 LGHNA and CDR2 YNFKEQ. The CDR3 loop spans 15 amino acids. V lost 0 bases and J lost 7, with 12 bases in between. CDR3 DNA: TGTGCCAGCAGCCAAGAAGGACACGGGGGTGAAAAACTGTTTTTT. Its protein is CASSQEGHGGEKLFF.

This chain's CDR3 is CASSHLPIGPNTEAFF. CDR3 coding DNA: TGTGCCAGCAGCCATTTACCTATCGGACCCAACACTGAAGCTTTCTTT. The rearrangement uses TRBV3-1 (or the pseudogene TRBV3-2) and TRBJ1-1, with D hard to call. Germline V gene sequence: CDR1 LGHDT, CDR2 YNNKEL (reference sequence). The CDR3 totals 16 residues. The V and J ends lost 3 bases and 2 bases respectively, with 16 bases between them.

This chain connects TRBV10-3 to TRBJ1-2; no reliable D call. V lost 2 bases to trimming and J lost 3 bases, with 7 bases between them. Germline CDR1 is ENHRY and CDR2 is SYGVKD. The CDR3 contains 13 residues. This chain's CDR3 is CAISERSDYGYTF. The CDR3 DNA is TGTGCCATCAGTGAGAGAAGTGACTATGGCTACACCTTC.

V is TRBV28 and J is TRBJ2-5, with D perhaps assigned TRBD1 or TRBD2 (6 bases each). This CDR3 has 14 residues. V lost 4 bases to trimming and J lost 4 bases, with 13 bases between them. Germline values: CDR1 MDHEN, CDR2 SYDVKM. CDR3 sequence (DNA): TGTGCCAGCAGTTCCGGGGGCATGGGAGAGACCCAGTACTTC. Translation: CASSSGGMGETQYF. The full variable domain, completed using reference TRBV28 and TRBJ2-5, is DVKVTQSSRYLVKRTGEKVFLECVQDMDHENMFWYRQDPGLGLRLIYFSYDVKMKEKGDIPEGYSVSREKKERFSLILESASTNQTSMYLCASSSGGMGETQYFGPGTRLLVL.

The CDR3 region is CASSPGTYTDTQYF. The CDR3 coding sequence is TGCGCCAGCAGCCCCGGGACCTACACAGATACGCAGTATTTT. The chain employs TRBV4-3 and TRBJ2-3, with D possibly called TRBD1 or TRBD2 (5 bases each). The germline CDR1 and CDR2 sequences are LGHNA and YSLEER. V lost 4 bases and J lost 2, with 10 bases in between. The CDR3 extends over 14 amino acids.

Of note for this clone: Other nucleotide sequences from this sample produce the same CDR3. J is TRBJ1-1 and V is TRBV6-5; 7 bases match TRBD1. The CDR3 contains 13 residues. Germline V gene lookup returns CDR1 MNHEY and CDR2 SVGAGI. With 5 bases clipped from V and 2 bases from J, the junction kept 2 bases outside the gene matches. CDR3 sequence: CASSRQGNTEAFF. Here the CDR3 DNA reads TGTGCCAGCAGTAGACAGGGTAACACTGAAGCTTTCTTT.

The V call is TRBV11-3, the J call TRBJ2-7; no definite D call. The V gene lost 1 base and the J gene lost 0 bases, with 10 bases spanning the gap. This CDR3 spans 15 amino acids. Germline-derived CDR1 and CDR2 are SGHNT and YENEEA. CDR3 residues: CASSLGPTSSYEQYF. As DNA, the CDR3 is TGTGCCAGCAGCTTAGGTCCCACGAGCTCCTACGAGCAGTACTTC.